One and the same sample provided the 22 T cell receptor beta chains below, sequenced in a study of blood T cell repertoires in COVID-19. Sequencing was performed with immunoSEQ multiplex PCR; in TCRdb, only in-frame clones are kept and a portion is missing. Of about 58,000 clones in the sample, roughly nine tenths are singletons; the top ten hold approximately 8.4%. Sequencing was done on a sample of peripheral blood. Source of these receptors: a woman aged 65 to 85 with active COVID-19.

The chain employs TRBV6-5 and TRBJ1-3, with 7 nucleotides matching TRBD1. V was clipped by 6 bases and J by 3 bases; unmatched bases: 5. The CDR3 is 14 amino acids. CDR1 is MNHEY, CDR2 SVGAGI, per germline. The CDR3 sequence: CASRQGINGNTIYF. The CDR3 DNA reads as TGTGCCAGCAGACAGGGGATTAATGGAAACACCATATATTTT.

This clone appeared once. J is TRBJ2-5 and V is TRBV2; maybe TRBD2 (6 bases). Trimming shortened V by 0 bases and J by 5 bases, and 10 bases separated the two germline ends. Germline V gene lookup returns CDR1 SNHLY and CDR2 FYNNEI. CDR3 length: 14 amino acids. The CDR3 bases are TGTGCCAGCAGTGAAGCGACTAGACGGGAGACCCAGTACTTC. Translating gives CASSEATRRETQYF.

The chain links TRBV2 to TRBJ1-2, with a weak D call TRBD1 (6 bases). This CDR3 contains 13 residues. Germline V gene sequence: CDR1 SNHLY, CDR2 FYNNEI. V lost 10 bases, J lost 4 bases, and 16 bases lay in between. Here the CDR3 DNA reads TGTGCCAACCGGCAGGGGCTCTCCTATGGCTACACCTTC. Residues: CANRQGLSYGYTF. The full variable domain, rest sourced from reference TRBV2 and TRBJ1-2, is EPEVTQTPSHQVTQMGQEVILRCVPISNHLYFYWYRQILGQKVEFLVSFYNNEISEKSEIFDDQFSVERPDGSNFTLKIRSTKLEDSAMYFCANRQGLSYGYTFGSGTRLTVV.

For the CDR3, the DNA is TGTGCCAGCAGTCCTATCTGGGGACTAGCGGGAGGAAGGAGCTCCTACGAGCAGTACTTC. Translated: CASSPIWGLAGGRSSYEQYF. The chain carries TRBV28 and TRBJ2-7; TRBD2 aligns across 15 bases. The V and J ends lost 5 bases and 0 bases, in that order; junction bases with no gene match: 14. The CDR3 length is 20 residues. Germline lookup yields CDR1 MDHEN and CDR2 SYDVKM.

This clone was seen just once. The chain has TRBV10-2 and TRBJ2-5, with TRBD2 matching 9 bases. Germline V gene sequence: CDR1 WSHSY, CDR2 SAAADI. The CDR3 is 16 amino acids. V shed 0 bases, J shed 1 base, and the junction held 3 bases outside the gene matches. This chain's CDR3 is CASSESEREVQETQYF. CDR3 in DNA: TGCGCCAGCAGTGAGTCGGAGCGGGAGGTCCAAGAGACCCAGTACTTC.

J is TRBJ2-3 and V is TRBV28, with 7 positions matching TRBD2. Germline V gives CDR1 MDHEN, CDR2 SYDVKM. This CDR3 spans 15 amino acids. With 7 bases clipped from V and 2 bases from J, the junction kept 9 bases outside the gene matches. The CDR3 coding sequence is TGTGCCAGCACCATGGCGGGAGACCCCACAGATACGCAGTATTTT. The encoded protein is CASTMAGDPTDTQYF.

This chain links TRBV6-5 with TRBJ2-5; a possible D gene is TRBD1 (7 bases). Deletions cut 4 bases from V and 3 bases from J, with 15 bases between. The CDR3 runs 15 residues. CDR1 and CDR2 (germline): MNHEY, SVGAGI. CDR3 sequence reads: CASSLGGRGEETQYF. In DNA form, the CDR3 reads TGTGCCAGCAGTTTAGGAGGCAGGGGGGAAGAGACCCAGTACTTC.

The chain uses TRBV5-1 and TRBJ1-1; tentatively, D is TRBD1 (5 bases). CDR3 size: 14 residues. The V end lost 6 bases, the J end lost 1 base, and 13 bases lay between the germline ends. Germline V gene data show CDR1 as SGHRS and CDR2 as YFSETQ. The CDR3 DNA sequence: TGCGCCAGCACTCCTGGGGGGAAGAACACTGAAGCTTTCTTT. Its protein is CASTPGGKNTEAFF.

Only a few counts were recorded for this clone. The chain couples TRBV28 to TRBJ2-7, with 9 nucleotides matching TRBD1. V was clipped by 0 bases and J by 7 bases; unmatched bases: 7. CDR1 is MDHEN, CDR2 SYDVKM, per germline. This CDR3 region has 15 residues. This CDR3 reads CASSLWKQGAGEQYF. The CDR3 coding sequence is TGTGCCAGCAGTTTATGGAAACAGGGGGCTGGGGAGCAGTACTTC.

The chain employs TRBV4-2 and TRBJ2-3, with TRBD2 matching over 11 bases. The CDR3 is made up of 15 amino acids. Trimming took 4 bases from V and 7 from J; bases not matched to a gene: 7. Germline-derived CDR1 and CDR2 are LGHNA and YNFKEQ. CDR3 DNA sequence: TGTGCCAGCAGCCCGGTGGTAGCGGGGGGGAATACGCAGTATTTT. Translation: CASSPVVAGGNTQYF.

The chain employs TRBV19 and TRBJ2-7, with D perhaps matching TRBD1 (5 bases). This CDR3 contains 14 residues. Germline V gene data show CDR1 as LNHDA and CDR2 as SQIVND (reference sequence). V was pared by 0 bases and J by 6 bases, with 12 bases between. The CDR3: CASSIDLPGLEQYF. DNA of the CDR3: TGTGCCAGTAGTATAGATCTTCCAGGGCTCGAGCAGTACTTC.

The count of this clone is one. V and J are TRBV3-1 (or the pseudogene TRBV3-2) and TRBJ2-7; weak D call: TRBD2 (6 bases). The CDR3 runs to 14 residues. V was clipped by 1 base and J by 2 bases, with 9 bases between them. The germline V gene encodes CDR1 LGHDT and CDR2 YNNKEL (reference sequence). The CDR3 nucleotides read TGTGCCAGCAGCCAAGGGTGGGGGGCCTACGAGCAGTACTTC. It yields the protein CASSQGWGAYEQYF.

This clone was seen more than once but under ten times. The J gene is TRBJ1-1, the V gene TRBV28; D perhaps matches TRBD1 (5 bases). This CDR3 has 14 residues. V lost 4 bases to trimming and J lost 2 bases, with 11 bases between them. CDR1 and CDR2 (germline): MDHEN, SYDVKM. The CDR3 loop reads CASSSSQGNTEAFF. The CDR3 nucleotides are TGTGCCAGCAGTTCCAGCCAGGGTAACACTGAAGCTTTCTTT.

The rearrangement joins TRBV5-1 to TRBJ2-1; the match to TRBD2 covers 10 bases. Germline CDR1 reads SGHRS; CDR2 reads YFSETQ. V shed 4 bases, J shed 3 bases, and the junction held 4 bases outside the gene matches. The CDR3 consists of 15 residues. The CDR3 is CASSPGTSDYNEQFF. The CDR3 bases are TGCGCCAGCAGCCCTGGGACTAGCGACTACAATGAGCAGTTCTTC.

The V call is TRBV28, the J call TRBJ1-5; perhaps TRBD1 as D (5 bases). CDR1 and CDR2 (germline): MDHEN, SYDVKM. The V end lost 4 bases, the J end lost 0 bases, and 22 bases lay between the germline ends. The length of the CDR3 is 19 residues. CDR3 sequence (DNA): TGTGCCAGCAGTTCCTGGGGCGCACTACCGATTTATAGCAATCAGCCCCAGCATTTT. This sequence encodes CASSSWGALPIYSNQPQHF.

V and J are TRBV7-8 and TRBJ1-1, with D possibly being TRBD1 (5 bases). Germline values: CDR1 SGHVS, CDR2 FQNEAQ. CDR3 length: 13 amino acids. Trimming shortened V by 3 bases and J by 4 bases, and 9 bases separated the two germline ends. The CDR3 here is CASSLWGGTEAFF. The CDR3 DNA sequence: TGTGCCAGCAGCTTGTGGGGGGGCACTGAAGCTTTCTTT.

V usage is TRBV27 and J usage is TRBJ1-2, with 9 nucleotides matching TRBD1. V trimming: 6 bases; J trimming: 6 bases; junction bases outside the gene matches: 11. Germline loops: CDR1 MNHEY, CDR2 SMNVEV (reference sequence). This CDR3 is built from 15 residues. In DNA form, the CDR3 reads TGTGCCAGCAGCGACATCGACAGGGGGATCAATGGCTACACCTTC. This sequence encodes CASSDIDRGINGYTF.

The V and J genes are TRBV5-6 and TRBJ2-5, with TRBD2 identical over 8 bases. The V and J ends lost 2 bases and 3 bases, in that order; junction bases with no gene match: 3. The CDR3 covers 14 residues. Germline V gene data show CDR1 as SGHDT and CDR2 as YYEEEE. The CDR3 coding sequence is TGTGCCAGCAGCTTTACGGGAGGGAAAGAGACCCAGTACTTC. It encodes CASSFTGGKETQYF.

The chain employs TRBV28 and TRBJ1-1; TRBD1 might be the D (5 bases). From germline, CDR1 is MDHEN and CDR2 SYDVKM. The CDR3 sequence is 14 residues long. V was trimmed by 8 bases and J by 3 bases, leaving 16 bases between them. The CDR3 DNA follows: TGTGCCAGCGAGCGGGGGGAGGAGTACACTGAAGCTTTCTTT. Translation gives CASERGEEYTEAFF.

The V and J genes are TRBV2 and TRBJ2-3; D might be TRBD2 (6 bases). The V end was cut by 1 base, the J end by 6 bases, with 14 bases between. The CDR3 spans 15 residues. The germline gives CDR1 SNHLY, CDR2 FYNNEI. In DNA, the CDR3 is TGTGCCAGCAGTGAAGGCGGTAGCGGAGGGGATACGCAGTATTTT. This translates into CASSEGGSGGDTQYF.

V is TRBV5-4 and J is TRBJ1-1; possibly TRBD1 for D (5 bases). The CDR3 is made up of 16 amino acids. The germline V gene has CDR1 SGHNT and CDR2 YYREEE (reference sequence). The ends were cut back, 4 bases at V and 1 base at J, with 17 bases in the middle. CDR3 loop: CASSGRTQTTNTEAFF. The CDR3 DNA sequence: TGTGCCAGCAGCGGAAGGACACAGACAACGAACACTGAAGCTTTCTTT. The full variable domain, with the rest looked up from reference TRBV5-4 and TRBJ1-1, is ETGVTQSPTHLIKTRGQQVTLRCSSQSGHNTVSWYQQALGQGPQFIFQYYREEENGRGNFPPRFSGLQFPNYSSELNVNALELDDSALYLCASSGRTQTTNTEAFFGQGTRLTVV.

The chain couples TRBV6-5 to TRBJ1-2, with no clear D. CDR3 length: 14 amino acids. The V gene's germline CDR1 is MNHEY and CDR2 SVGAGI. The V end was cut by 7 bases, the J end by 2 bases, with 14 bases between. The DNA of the CDR3 is TGTGCCAGCATCCCCGGAGGCGGAAACTATGGCTACACCTTC. Translation gives CASIPGGGNYGYTF.